The 9 T cell receptor beta chains given below trace back to one sample, sequenced in a study of blood T cell repertoires in COVID-19. Sequenced by immunoSEQ multiplex PCR; TCRdb stores in-frame clones only, minus some. Of around 69,000 clones listed, roughly four fifths are singletons. The sequencing sample was made of peripheral blood. The receptors stem from a woman between 70 and 85 years old with acute or convalescent COVID-19.

The chain has TRBV7-2 and TRBJ1-1; the D is unclear. V lost 11 bases, J lost 1 base, and 17 bases lay in between. The germline CDR1 and CDR2 sequences are SGHTA and FQGNSA. CDR3 size: 14 residues. As DNA, the CDR3 is TGTGCCTCGCAGTGGCGGGGTTCGAACACTGAAGCTTTCTTT. It yields the protein CASQWRGSNTEAFF.

The chain couples TRBV28 to TRBJ2-7, with D possibly TRBD1 on 5 matching bases. The CDR3 length is 16 residues. The germline V gene encodes CDR1 MDHEN and CDR2 SYDVKM. Trimming removed 5 bases at V and 3 bases at J, with 20 bases between. The CDR3 region is CASSTPRQIIGYEQYF. The CDR3 DNA follows: TGTGCCAGCAGTACTCCTCGACAGATCATCGGCTACGAGCAGTACTTC.

This clone has more than one count but fewer than ten. This chain links TRBV18 with TRBJ2-2; TRBD2 agrees at 9 bases. The J segment lost 1 base and the V segment lost 5 bases, leaving 2 bases of the junction unmatched. In germline, CDR1 is KGHSH, CDR2 LQKENI. The CDR3 has 15 amino acids. Here the CDR3 reads CASSRLAENTGELFF. The DNA for the CDR3 is TGTGCCAGCTCAAGACTAGCGGAGAACACCGGGGAGCTGTTTTTT.

CDR3 protein: CASSTGTGIKETQYF. In DNA form, the CDR3 reads TGTGCCAGCAGCACAGGGACAGGGATTAAAGAGACCCAGTACTTC. V and J are TRBV5-4 and TRBJ2-5; TRBD1 matches 9 bases. With 4 bases clipped from V and 3 bases from J, the junction kept 7 bases outside the gene matches. This CDR3 region has 15 residues. The V gene's germline CDR1 is SGHNT and CDR2 YYREEE (reference sequence).

The chain joins TRBV29-1 to TRBJ1-2; tentative D call: TRBD1 (6 bases). Trimming pared 6 bases from V and 4 bases from J, leaving 9 bases between. The CDR3 runs 11 residues. From germline, CDR1 is SQVTM and CDR2 ANQGSEA. The CDR3 spells CSVQGTYGYTF. The CDR3 nucleotides are TGCAGCGTCCAGGGGACCTATGGCTACACCTTC.

This clone was seen more than once but under ten times. A read error may produce the germline difference seen at one junction end. The rearrangement links TRBV5-1 to TRBJ1-6; 11 bases are a match to TRBD1. From germline, CDR1 is SGHRS and CDR2 YFSETQ. The CDR3 contains 15 residues. This chain's CDR3 is CARSWGGQGDSPLHF. The CDR3 coding sequence is TGCGCCCGCAGCTGGGGGGGACAGGGGGATTCACCCCTCCACTTT.

The chain is built from TRBV11-3 and TRBJ1-5, with D possibly TRBD1 on 5 matching bases. Trimming shortened V by 1 base and J by 2 bases, and 12 bases separated the two germline ends. Germline loops: CDR1 SGHNT, CDR2 YENEEA. The CDR3 length is 16 residues. As DNA, the CDR3 is TGTGCCAGCAGCTTAGTGGCTGCGGGGGGCAATCAGCCCCAGCATTTT. It yields the protein CASSLVAAGGNQPQHF.

This clone turned up a few times. The rearrangement uses TRBV19 and TRBJ1-1, with 8 bases aligning to TRBD1. Trimming took 4 bases from V and 4 from J; bases not matched to a gene: 11. This CDR3 has 16 amino acids. Per germline, CDR1 LNHDA and CDR2 SQIVND (reference sequence). As DNA, the CDR3 is TGTGCCAGTAGTAGGCAGGGGGCGTATGGGATCACTGAAGCTTTCTTT. It specifies CASSRQGAYGITEAFF.

The chain recombines TRBV18 with TRBJ2-7; D is perhaps TRBD2 (5 bases). This CDR3 region has 14 residues. Trimming shortened V by 2 bases and J by 4 bases, and 12 bases separated the two germline ends. In germline, CDR1 is KGHSH, CDR2 LQKENI. The CDR3 nucleotides read TGTGCCAGCTCACCAGCGGAGGCCTCTTACGAGCAGTACTTC. Protein: CASSPAEASYEQYF.